Below are 30 T cell receptor beta chains sequenced from a single sample in a study of CD8+ T cells in alopecia areata. Extracted RNA was reverse transcribed into cDNA, the sequencing template. Repertoires were generated with immunoSEQ multiplex PCR, while TCRdb's copy carries only in-frame clones and drops some. This sample has around 120,000 clones, with 53% found just once. The treatment denotes: oral pan-JAK inhibitor, 5-10 mg twice daily. Here the sequenced sample was CD4+ T cells sorted from blood, taken at week 4, from a patient treated with tofacitinib. The receptors were sampled from a human donor with alopecia areata.

This clone was observed many times. J is TRBJ1-4 and V is TRBV30, with D tentatively TRBD1 (5 bases). Germline values: CDR1 GTSNPN, CDR2 SVGIG (reference sequence). With 1 base removed from V and 12 bases from J, the gap between germline ends came to 15 bases. There are 13 residues in the CDR3. CDR3 in amino acids: CAWSDRRMNQLFF. The DNA of the CDR3 is TGTGCCTGGAGTGACAGGAGAATGAATCAACTGTTTTTT.

CDR3 residues: CASSSLATQETQYF. CDR3 sequence (DNA): TGTGCCAGCAGCTCCCTAGCTACTCAAGAGACCCAGTACTTC. V is TRBV13 and J is TRBJ2-5; TRBD2 is a possible D gene (5 bases). Germline V gene sequence: CDR1 PRHDT, CDR2 FYEKMQ (reference sequence). The length of the CDR3 is 14 residues. Trimming pared 4 bases from V and 2 bases from J, leaving 11 bases between.

The rearrangement links TRBV29-1 to TRBJ1-1; D not resolved. The V gene lost 7 bases and the J gene lost 1 base, with 13 bases spanning the gap. The CDR3 is made up of 13 amino acids. Germline-derived CDR1 and CDR2 are SQVTM and ANQGSEA. The CDR3 here is CSAAHEPNTEAFF. The DNA for the CDR3 is TGCAGCGCTGCCCACGAACCGAACACTGAAGCTTTCTTT. Looking up the rest from reference TRBV29-1 and TRBJ1-1 gives the full variable domain: SAVISQKPSRDICQRGTSLTIQCQVDSQVTMMFWYRQQPGQSLTLIATANQGSEATYESGFVIDKFPISRPNLTFSTLTVSNMSPEDSSIYLCSAAHEPNTEAFFGQGTRLTVV.

V usage is TRBV25-1 and J usage is TRBJ2-3; D tentatively fits TRBD1 or TRBD2 (5 bases each). Trimming took 3 bases from V and 1 from J, leaving 14 bases between them. Per the germline V gene, CDR1 is MGHDK and CDR2 is SYGVNS. This CDR3 is built from 16 residues. The CDR3 bases are TGTGCCAGCAGTGAGTGGGACGGAGGAGGCACAGATACGCAGTATTTT. It codes for CASSEWDGGGTDTQYF. Based on the CDR3 plus reference TRBV25-1 and TRBJ2-3, the full variable domain is EADIYQTPRYLVIGTGKKITLECSQTMGHDKMYWYQQDPGMELHLIHYSYGVNSTEKGDLSSESTVSRIRTEHFPLTLESARPSHTSQYLCASSEWDGGGTDTQYFGPGTRLTVL.

The CDR3 spells CASSRTSGGVDEQFF. In DNA, the CDR3 is TGTGCCAGTAGTCGTACTAGCGGGGGGGTAGATGAGCAGTTCTTC. The rearrangement links TRBV19 to TRBJ2-1, with 13 bases lining up with TRBD2. CDR1 is LNHDA and CDR2 is SQIVND in the germline V gene (reference sequence). The CDR3 has 15 residues. The V gene end was trimmed by 5 bases and the J gene end by 8 bases; junction bases not matched to a gene: 6.

This clone was seen just once. V is TRBV15 and J is TRBJ1-2; weak D call: TRBD1 (6 bases). There are 14 residues in the CDR3. CDR1 and CDR2 (germline): LNHNV, YYDKDF (reference sequence). Trimming cost V 4 bases and J 6 bases, with 15 bases left between them. The CDR3 sequence: CATSTRGSRDGYTF. CDR3 nucleotides: TGTGCCACCAGCACGAGGGGGTCCAGGGATGGCTACACCTTC.

The chain is built from TRBV4-1 and TRBJ1-2; weak D call: TRBD1 (5 bases). Trimming shortened V by 0 bases and J by 2 bases, and 13 bases separated the two germline ends. Looked up from germline, CDR1 is MGHRA and CDR2 is YSYEKL. This CDR3 has 16 residues. CDR3 DNA: TGCGCCAGCAGCCAAGATCGATTCCAGGGCAACTATGGCTACACCTTC. As protein: CASSQDRFQGNYGYTF.

There are a few counts of this clone. CDR3 residues: CSSRGGLGLSSYNEQFF. DNA of the CDR3: TGCAGCTCTAGGGGGGGACTAGGACTTAGCTCCTACAATGAGCAGTTCTTC. J is TRBJ2-1 and V is TRBV29-1, with 8 bases lining up with TRBD2. The CDR3 runs 17 residues. Trimming cost V 8 bases and J 0 bases; bases outside gene matches: 15. Germline loops: CDR1 SQVTM, CDR2 ANQGSEA.

This clone was seen a few times. This chain connects TRBV27 to TRBJ1-4; a possible D gene is TRBD1 (5 bases). From germline, CDR1 is MNHEY and CDR2 SMNVEV (reference sequence). Trimming removed 4 bases at V and 11 bases at J, with 14 bases between. The CDR3 sequence is 13 residues long. The CDR3 spells CASSSSDSSKLFF. The CDR3 DNA sequence: TGTGCCAGCAGTTCGAGCGACAGTTCCAAACTGTTTTTT.

The chain uses TRBV29-1 and TRBJ2-1, with 12 bases matching TRBD1. The CDR3 totals 14 residues. V shed 2 bases and J 9 bases; nucleotides not matched to a gene: 5. Germline V CDR1 and CDR2: SQVTM, ANQGSEA. The CDR3 loop is CSVERGTGGGEQFF. The CDR3 coding sequence is TGCAGCGTTGAACGGGGGACAGGGGGCGGTGAGCAGTTCTTC.

J is TRBJ1-5 and V is TRBV2, with 7 bases matching TRBD1. CDR1 and CDR2 (germline): SNHLY, FYNNEI. The CDR3 length is 15 residues. V gave up 5 bases and J gave up 2 bases; unmatched junction bases: 6. CDR3 sequence: CASSLQGIGNQPQHF. CDR3 nucleotide sequence: TGTGCCAGCAGTCTACAGGGGATCGGCAATCAGCCCCAGCATTTT.

This sequence joins TRBV19 and TRBJ1-2; D is undetermined. This CDR3 is 10 amino acids long. CDR1 and CDR2 from the germline V gene are LNHDA and SQIVND (reference sequence). V lost 8 bases, J lost 8 bases, and 9 bases lay in between. The CDR3 DNA follows: TGTGCCAGTCCAGGTCGCGGCTACACCTTC. Its protein is CASPGRGYTF.

CDR3 loop: CSVAGRSRDEQYF. The DNA for the CDR3 is TGCAGCGTTGCGGGACGGTCTAGGGACGAGCAGTACTTC. This rearrangement joins TRBV29-1 to TRBJ2-7; D is perhaps TRBD1 or TRBD2 (5 bases each). The V gene's germline CDR1 is SQVTM and CDR2 ANQGSEA. The CDR3 totals 13 residues. Trimming removed 4 bases from V and 5 bases from J, with 15 bases in between.

This clone appeared a few times. Here the CDR3 DNA reads TGCAGCGTTGAAAGGGTGAGAGAATATGGCTACACCTTC. Its protein is CSVERVREYGYTF. The rearrangement uses TRBV29-1 and TRBJ1-2; D is unclear. Between the trimmed V and J ends, which lost 2 bases and 5 bases, there was a span of 12 bases. The CDR3 is made up of 13 amino acids. Germline loops: CDR1 SQVTM, CDR2 ANQGSEA.

The rearrangement joins TRBV5-1 to TRBJ2-3; D call uncertain. The germline V gene encodes CDR1 SGHRS and CDR2 YFSETQ. Trimming cost V 6 bases and J 2 bases, with 7 bases left between them. The length of the CDR3 is 12 residues. The CDR3 bases are TGCGCCAGCAACGAATACACAGATACGCAGTATTTT. Translating it yields CASNEYTDTQYF. Full variable domain (outside the CDR3, taken from reference TRBV5-1 and TRBJ2-3): KAGVTQTPRYLIKTRGQQVTLSCSPISGHRSVSWYQQTPGQGLQFLFEYFSETQRNKGNFPGRFSGRQFSNSRSEMNVSTLELGDSALYLCASNEYTDTQYFGPGTRLTVL.

The J gene is TRBJ1-2, the V gene TRBV4-1; D remains ambiguous. The germline V gene encodes CDR1 MGHRA and CDR2 YSYEKL. CDR3 size: 15 residues. Trimming removed 2 bases at V and 7 bases at J, with 17 bases between. The CDR3: CASSQLFHSTAGYTF. The CDR3 DNA is TGCGCCAGCAGCCAACTTTTCCATTCAACAGCTGGCTACACCTTC.

There are a few counts of this clone. This chain uses TRBV28 with TRBJ2-7; a weak D match, TRBD2 (6 bases). From germline, CDR1 is MDHEN and CDR2 SYDVKM. The CDR3 runs to 13 residues. V was pared by 7 bases and J by 5 bases, with 15 bases between. The CDR3 DNA sequence: TGTGCCAGCAAGTTTGGGGGGACGCACGAGCAGTACTTC. Residues: CASKFGGTHEQYF.

The chain employs TRBV7-2 and TRBJ1-5; 8 nucleotides match TRBD1. The CDR3 extends over 15 amino acids. Germline V gene sequence: CDR1 SGHTA, CDR2 FQGNSA. J was trimmed by 4 bases and V by 2 bases; bases with no gene match: 4. In DNA, the CDR3 is TGTGCCAGCAGCTTATGGACAGGGTCGAATCAGCCCCAGCATTTT. Translating gives CASSLWTGSNQPQHF.

The V call is TRBV30, the J call TRBJ1-1; D unclear. CDR3 length: 13 residues. The V gene's germline CDR1 is GTSNPN and CDR2 SVGIG (reference sequence). V lost 0 bases, J lost 6 bases, and 11 bases lay in between. CDR3 nucleotide sequence: TGTGCCTGGAGTGTACCGGGATGGCCTGAAGCTTTCTTT. Its protein is CAWSVPGWPEAFF.

The chain couples TRBV30 to TRBJ2-2; TRBD2 agrees at 10 bases. CDR3 length: 16 residues. Germline CDR1 GTSNPN, CDR2 SVGIG (reference sequence). V shed 8 bases, J shed 0 bases, and the junction held 9 bases outside the gene matches. CDR3 DNA sequence: TGTGCCCGTAGCGGGAGGCCCATGACGAACACCGGGGAGCTGTTTTTT. Its protein product is CARSGRPMTNTGELFF.

The chain combines TRBV25-1 with TRBJ2-7; no clear D. The CDR3 spans 13 residues. With 5 bases removed from V and 4 bases from J, the gap between germline ends came to 12 bases. CDR1 and CDR2 from the germline V gene are MGHDK and SYGVNS. DNA for the CDR3: TGTGCCAGCAGTTCAGCGAACAAATACGAGCAGTACTTC. Its protein product is CASSSANKYEQYF.

This clone has more than one count but fewer than ten. The gene calls are TRBV29-1 and TRBJ2-5; D is unclear. The CDR3 runs 10 residues. Trimming shortened V by 3 bases and J by 8 bases, and 7 bases separated the two germline ends. Germline V gene data show CDR1 as SQVTM and CDR2 as ANQGSEA. Here the CDR3 reads CSVEKGTQYF. The CDR3 DNA follows: TGCAGCGTTGAGAAGGGCACCCAGTACTTC.

This clone was seen a handful of times. The V call is TRBV29-1, the J call TRBJ2-2; possibly TRBD1 for D (5 bases). There are 14 residues in the CDR3. CDR1 is SQVTM, CDR2 ANQGSEA, per germline. V gave up 7 bases and J gave up 0 bases, with 12 bases separating them. Here the CDR3 reads CSAVWGANTGELFF. The DNA of the CDR3 is TGCAGCGCTGTCTGGGGCGCGAACACCGGGGAGCTGTTTTTT.

The CDR3 nucleotides read TGCGCCAGCAGGAGGGACAGTCCCCCAGATACGCAGTATTTT. Translated: CASRRDSPPDTQYF. The chain recombines TRBV5-1 with TRBJ2-3; 7 nucleotides line up with TRBD1. V shed 5 bases and J 4 bases; nucleotides not matched to a gene: 7. The CDR3 sequence is 14 residues long. Germline assignment: CDR1 SGHRS and CDR2 YFSETQ.

This chain uses TRBV7-9 with TRBJ2-5; D is ambiguous. This CDR3 is built from 11 residues. Germline V gives CDR1 SEHNR, CDR2 FQNEAQ (reference sequence). Trimming stripped 5 bases from V and 7 bases from J, with 8 bases between. CDR3 sequence reads: CASSDEVTQYF. The CDR3 bases are TGTGCCAGCAGCGACGAAGTGACCCAGTACTTC.

This clone was detected only a few times. The chain links TRBV29-1 to TRBJ2-5; D is unclear. Germline loops: CDR1 SQVTM, CDR2 ANQGSEA. The CDR3 is 13 residues long. CDR3 in amino acids: CVGRDPGRETQYF. The DNA of the CDR3 is TGCGTCGGAAGGGATCCCGGGCGGGAGACCCAGTACTTC.

This clone was observed a handful of times. The chain recombines TRBV4-1 with TRBJ2-1; D gene uncertain. Trimming removed 5 bases at V and 3 bases at J, with 17 bases between. The CDR3 has 16 residues. Germline values: CDR1 MGHRA, CDR2 YSYEKL. DNA for the CDR3: TGCGCCAGCAGCGCTCGACCCAGCGTGGACTACAATGAGCAGTTCTTC. It is translated as CASSARPSVDYNEQFF.

V usage is TRBV20-1 and J usage is TRBJ1-6; tentatively, D is TRBD1 (6 bases). V lost 6 bases to trimming and J lost 6 bases, with 6 bases between them. The CDR3 runs 11 residues. CDR1 and CDR2 from the germline V gene are DFQATT and SNEGSKA (reference sequence). The CDR3 DNA sequence: TGCAGTGCAGGGGGTAATTCACCCCTCCACTTT. As protein: CSAGGNSPLHF.

The rearrangement links TRBV7-9 to TRBJ1-2; a weak D match, TRBD1 (6 bases). The ends were cut back, 5 bases at V and 10 bases at J, with 11 bases in the middle. Per the germline V gene, CDR1 is SEHNR and CDR2 is FQNEAQ (reference sequence). The CDR3 has 11 residues. CDR3 region: CASSRGQFYTF. CDR3 bases: TGTGCCAGCAGCCGTGGACAGTTCTACACCTTC. Drawing the rest from reference TRBV7-9 and TRBJ1-2, the complete variable domain is DTGVSQNPRHKITKRGQNVTFRCDPISEHNRLYWYRQTLGQGPEFLTYFQNEAQLEKSRLLSDRFSAERPKGSFSTLEIQRTEQGDSAMYLCASSRGQFYTFGSGTRLTVV.

This clone has only a few counts. The rearrangement links TRBV19 to TRBJ2-1; 10 bases line up with TRBD2. The V gene end was trimmed by 7 bases and the J gene end by 5 bases; junction bases not matched to a gene: 8. CDR3 length: 15 amino acids. From germline, CDR1 is LNHDA and CDR2 SQIVND (reference sequence). The chain's CDR3 is CASNPGTSVNNEQFF. As DNA, the CDR3 is TGTGCCAGTAACCCCGGGACTAGCGTCAACAATGAGCAGTTCTTC.